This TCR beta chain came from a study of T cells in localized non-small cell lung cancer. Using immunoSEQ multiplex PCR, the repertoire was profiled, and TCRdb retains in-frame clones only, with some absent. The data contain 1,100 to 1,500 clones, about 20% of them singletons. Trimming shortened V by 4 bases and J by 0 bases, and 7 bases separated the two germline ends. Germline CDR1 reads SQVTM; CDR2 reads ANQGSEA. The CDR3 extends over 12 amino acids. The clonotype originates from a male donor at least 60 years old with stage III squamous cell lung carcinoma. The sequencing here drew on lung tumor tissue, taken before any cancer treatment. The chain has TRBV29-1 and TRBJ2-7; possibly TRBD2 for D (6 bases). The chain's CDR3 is CSVVEGSYEQYF. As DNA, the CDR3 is TGCAGCGTTGTGGAGGGCTCCTACGAGCAGTACTTC.